These T cell receptor beta chains were read from a single sample in a study of blood T cell repertoires in COVID-19. Assay used: immunoSEQ multiplex PCR; TCRdb lists only in-frame clones, some missing. The repertoire holds a few hundred thousand clones, with around 90% as singletons. Specimen: peripheral blood. The receptors here all came from a woman in her forties with COVID-19, enrolled during active disease. Both conserved end residues are part of each CDR3. D genes are given only for firm matches. A row's size may be missing; if present it is once, few, many or a size class.

j_call d_call clone_size cdr3_length v_call cdr3_aa cdr3_nt
TRBJ2-1 TRBD2 . 14 TRBV7-3 CASSDGLAHNEQFF TGTGCCAGCAGCGACGGACTAGCCCACAATGAGCAGTTCTTC
TRBJ2-7 . . 14 TRBV19 CASSDPGPGYEQYF TGTGCCAGTAGTGACCCCGGTCCGGGTTACGAGCAGTACTTC
TRBJ1-4 TRBD1 . 16 TRBV5-1 CASSLNPGQYNEKLFF TGCGCCAGCAGCCTAAATCCGGGACAGTATAATGAAAAACTGTTTTTT
TRBJ2-3 . . 20 TRBV7-3 CASSLTGNLGTSSSRDTQYF TGTGCCAGCAGCTTAACGGGCAATCTCGGGACTTCCTCGAGTCGAGATACGCAGTATTTT
TRBJ2-3 TRBD2 once 16 TRBV6-2/TRBV6-3 CASSYWILAGGGPQYF TGTGCCAGCAGCTACTGGATACTAGCGGGAGGCGGACCGCAGTATTTT
TRBJ1-2 . . 13 TRBV11-2 CASSFPASGGYTF TGTGCCAGCAGCTTTCCGGCCTCAGGGGGCTACACCTTC
TRBJ2-1 . . 16 TRBV10-3 CAISESHWQAWYEQFF TGTGCCATCAGTGAGTCGCATTGGCAGGCTTGGTATGAGCAGTTCTTC
TRBJ2-5 . . 15 TRBV14 CASSQKGRGSETQYF TGTGCCAGCAGCCAAAAGGGGCGAGGTTCTGAGACCCAGTACTTC
TRBJ2-5 . . 12 TRBV12-5 CASGSGVETQYF TGTGCTAGTGGTTCAGGGGTCGAGACCCAGTACTTC
TRBJ1-5 . . 13 TRBV24-1 CATSTTGNQPQHF TGTGCCACCAGTACGACAGGCAATCAGCCCCAGCATTTT
TRBJ2-7 TRBD2 few 17 TRBV7-9 CASSRTSGSASSYEQYF TGTGCCAGCAGCCGGACTAGCGGGAGCGCCAGCTCCTACGAGCAGTACTTC
TRBJ1-1 TRBD1 . 14 TRBV25-1 CASTEQGKVTEAFF TGTGCCAGCACTGAACAGGGGAAAGTCACTGAAGCTTTCTTT
TRBJ2-2 TRBD1 . 17 TRBV23-1 CASSYRDRGPNTGELFF TGCGCCAGCAGTTACCGGGACAGGGGACCGAACACCGGGGAGCTGTTTTTT
TRBJ2-7 TRBD2 . 12 TRBV12-3/TRBV12-4 CASSREGYEQYF TGTGCCAGCAGCCGGGAGGGCTACGAGCAGTACTTC
TRBJ2-7 . once 15 TRBV18 CASSPPGSPSYEQYF TGTGCCAGCTCACCGCCCGGGAGCCCTTCCTACGAGCAGTACTTC
TRBJ2-1 . . 15 TRBV7-8 CASSRDLRRANEQFF TGTGCCAGCAGCCGAGATCTCCGGAGGGCAAATGAGCAGTTCTTC
TRBJ1-1 . . 15 TRBV9 CASSAPAGSHVGAFF TGTGCCAGCAGCGCACCCGCCGGGTCCCATGTTGGGGCTTTCTTT
TRBJ2-7 . . 12 TRBV11-2 CASSAGLYEQYF TGTGCCAGCAGCGCAGGGCTCTACGAGCAGTACTTC
TRBJ1-2 TRBD1 . 14 TRBV9 CASSIRDSGYGYTF TGTGCCAGCAGCATCCGGGACAGCGGATATGGCTACACCTTC
TRBJ1-4 . once 17 TRBV19 CASSIGIGGRQNEKLFF TGTGCCAGTAGTATAGGAATCGGGGGTCGACAGAATGAAAAACTGTTTTTT
TRBJ2-5 . . 14 TRBV3-1/TRBV3-2 CASSHDRSQETQYF TGTGCCAGCAGTCACGACAGGAGCCAAGAGACCCAGTACTTC
TRBJ1-2 . . 15 TRBV12-5 CASGFSYLGRYGYTF TGTGCTAGTGGTTTCTCCTACCTGGGCCGTTATGGCTACACCTTC
TRBJ2-5 TRBD1 . 15 TRBV28 CASSPRTGAGETQYF TGTGCCAGCAGCCCAAGGACAGGGGCGGGAGAGACCCAGTACTTC
TRBJ1-2 TRBD1 . 17 TRBV27 CASSFLTGTGEDYGYTF TGTGCCAGCAGCTTCCTAACCGGGACAGGGGAGGACTATGGCTACACCTTC
TRBJ1-5 . . 16 TRBV15 CATSRDRGHSNQPQHF TGTGCCACCAGCAGAGATCGAGGTCATAGCAATCAGCCCCAGCATTTT
TRBJ2-4 TRBD1 . 16 TRBV7-2 CASSSVPGQGKNIQYF TGTGCCAGCAGCTCCGTACCGGGACAGGGGAAAAACATTCAGTACTTC
TRBJ2-5 TRBD1 . 15 TRBV7-7 CASSQWTGGVETQYF TGTGCTAGCAGCCAATGGACAGGGGGCGTAGAGACCCAGTACTTC
TRBJ1-2 TRBD1 . 14 TRBV9 CASSVGQGNYGYTF TGTGCCAGCAGCGTGGGACAGGGCAACTATGGCTACACCTTC
TRBJ2-5 . . 16 TRBV4-3 CASSQEGVGLKETQYF TGCGCCAGCAGCCAAGAAGGAGTGGGTTTAAAAGAGACCCAGTACTTC
TRBJ1-1 . . 14 TRBV7-2 CASSSLFMDTEAFF TGTGCCAGCAGCTCCCTATTCATGGACACTGAAGCTTTCTTT
TRBJ1-2 . . 13 TRBV15 CATRLGGGGGYTF TGTGCCACCAGGTTAGGGGGGGGTGGAGGCTACACCTTC
TRBJ2-1 . . 12 TRBV30 CAWSVAANEQFF TGTGCCTGGAGTGTCGCGGCCAATGAGCAGTTCTTC
TRBJ2-2 TRBD1 . 15 TRBV3-1/TRBV3-2 CASSPRTGGYGELFF TGTGCCAGCAGCCCTCGGACAGGGGGATACGGGGAGCTGTTTTTT
TRBJ2-2 . . 15 TRBV4-3 CASSLRSTGPGELFF TGCGCCAGCAGCCTCCGATCAACAGGGCCCGGGGAGCTGTTTTTT
TRBJ2-1 TRBD2 . 15 TRBV7-2 CASSSGLAGSDEQFF TGTGCCAGCAGCTCGGGACTAGCGGGATCAGATGAGCAGTTCTTC
TRBJ1-3 . . 13 TRBV7-9 CASSPGAGNTIYF TGTGCCAGCAGCCCAGGGGCTGGAAACACCATATATTTT
TRBJ2-5 TRBD2 . 14 TRBV5-4 CASTGGSYQETQYF TGTGCCAGCACTGGCGGGAGTTACCAAGAGACCCAGTACTTC
TRBJ1-1 . . 14 TRBV7-9 CASSLARGGTEAFF TGTGCCAGCAGCTTAGCGAGGGGAGGAACTGAAGCTTTCTTT
TRBJ2-1 . . 15 TRBV25-1 CASSRETGTFNEQFF TGTGCCAGCAGTAGGGAGACTGGAACGTTCAATGAGCAGTTCTTC
TRBJ2-3 TRBD2 . 15 TRBV27 CASSKTSGVTDTQYF TGTGCCAGCAGTAAGACTAGCGGGGTGACAGATACGCAGTATTTT
TRBJ2-7 . . 14 TRBV7-2 CASSFSGYSYEQYF TGTGCCAGCAGCTTTAGCGGTTACTCCTACGAGCAGTACTTC
TRBJ2-1 . . 15 TRBV5-4 CASSPKYRETHEQFF TGTGCCAGCAGCCCCAAATACAGGGAAACCCATGAGCAGTTCTTC
TRBJ1-4 . . 19 TRBV7-9 CASSFNLGWRDATNEKLFF TGTGCCAGCAGCTTTAATCTGGGATGGAGGGATGCAACTAATGAAAAACTGTTTTTT
TRBJ2-5 TRBD2 . 18 TRBV30 CAWSAFFTSGRYQETQYF TGTGCCTGGAGTGCATTCTTCACTAGCGGGAGGTACCAAGAGACCCAGTACTTC
TRBJ2-5 TRBD2 . 16 TRBV5-1 CASSLGLAGSGETQYF TGCGCCAGCAGCCTGGGACTAGCGGGGAGCGGAGAGACCCAGTACTTC
TRBJ2-1 . . 14 TRBV30 CAWSPTGRANEQFF TGTGCCTGGAGTCCAACAGGGAGGGCCAATGAGCAGTTCTTC
TRBJ1-2 TRBD1 . 17 TRBV7-2 CASSSSLIGQGALGYTF TGTGCCAGCAGCTCTAGCCTAATCGGACAGGGGGCGCTTGGCTACACCTTC
TRBJ1-2 TRBD1 . 16 TRBV4-3 CASSQDLFQGGSGYTF TGCGCCAGCAGCCAAGACTTATTTCAGGGGGGCTCTGGCTACACCTTC
TRBJ1-1 . . 17 TRBV5-1 CASSLFAIGVGNTEAFF TGCGCCAGCAGCTTGTTCGCGATAGGAGTCGGGAACACTGAAGCTTTCTTT
TRBJ1-2 . . 13 TRBV6-6 CASSYVTGSGYTF TGTGCCAGCAGTTACGTCACAGGGTCCGGCTACACCTTC
TRBJ1-2 . . 15 TRBV6-1 CASSERGRGIIGYTF TGTGCCAGCAGTGAAAGGGGCAGGGGAATTATTGGCTACACCTTC
TRBJ1-2 TRBD1 once 14 TRBV5-1 CASSLVGTGYGYTF TGCGCCAGCAGCTTGGTCGGGACAGGCTATGGCTACACCTTC
TRBJ2-1 . . 14 TRBV7-3 CASSLRSGNDEQFF TGTGCCAGCAGCTTACGGTCAGGGAACGATGAGCAGTTCTTC
TRBJ2-1 . . 16 TRBV6-2/TRBV6-3 CASSYGRDRYPNEQFF TGTGCCAGCAGTTACGGGCGGGACAGATACCCCAATGAGCAGTTCTTC
TRBJ1-6 . . 16 TRBV6-6 CASSTQGAAYNSPLHF TGTGCCAGCAGTACCCAGGGTGCCGCCTATAATTCACCCCTCCACTTT
TRBJ1-4 . . 13 TRBV19 CASSILPVAKLFF TGTGCCAGTAGTATACTGCCAGTTGCAAAACTGTTTTTT
TRBJ2-1 TRBD2 . 17 TRBV6-4 CASSDQTLAGGDNEQFF TGTGCCAGCAGTGACCAAACTCTAGCGGGGGGGGACAATGAGCAGTTCTTC
TRBJ1-4 . . 18 TRBV18 CASSRNPLISTTNEKLFF TGTGCCAGCTCACGAAACCCCCTGATCAGTACAACTAATGAAAAACTGTTTTTT
TRBJ1-1 . . 15 TRBV28 CASSLRGGARTEAFF TGTGCCAGCAGTTTGCGGGGGGGGGCGCGGACTGAAGCTTTCTTT
TRBJ1-2 . . 13 TRBV28 CASTIGGARGYTF TGTGCCAGCACCATAGGAGGGGCTCGCGGCTACACCTTC